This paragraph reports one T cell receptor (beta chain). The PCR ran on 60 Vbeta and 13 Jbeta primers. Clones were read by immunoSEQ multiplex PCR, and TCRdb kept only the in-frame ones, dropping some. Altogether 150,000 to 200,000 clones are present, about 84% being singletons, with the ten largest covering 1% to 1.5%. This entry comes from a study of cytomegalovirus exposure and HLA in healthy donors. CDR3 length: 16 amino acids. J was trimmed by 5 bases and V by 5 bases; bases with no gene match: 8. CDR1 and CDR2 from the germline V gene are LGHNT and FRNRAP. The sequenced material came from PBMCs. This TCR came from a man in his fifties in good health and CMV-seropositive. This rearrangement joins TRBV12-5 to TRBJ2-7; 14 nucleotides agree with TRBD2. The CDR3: CASGPETSGRAHEQYF. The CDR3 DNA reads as TGTGCTAGTGGTCCCGAGACTAGCGGGAGGGCCCACGAGCAGTACTTC.